This T cell receptor beta chain was identified in a study of PD-L1 blockade in urothelial cancer. Added to each PCR by spiking were synthetic TCR analog templates. Here immunoSEQ multiplex PCR was the method, and the copy in TCRdb shows in-frame clones only, minus some. Here the sample spans fewer than 40,000 clones, about nine tenths being singletons. Specified time point: pretreatment peripheral blood. Losses at the gene ends were 0 bases for V and 6 bases for J; bases not matched to a gene: 10. This CDR3 is 16 amino acids long. Germline CDR1 is SGHNT and CDR2 is YYREEE (reference sequence). The sequence came from a woman aged 55-69 years with urothelial cancer. Specimen: PBMCs, collected around atezolizumab (anti-PD-L1) treatment. The rearrangement links TRBV5-4 to TRBJ1-2; 8 nucleotides line up with TRBD1. CDR3 DNA sequence: TGTGCCAGCAGCTTGGTGATCGGACAGGGAGCCGATGGCTACACCTTC. Protein: CASSLVIGQGADGYTF.